Sequencing of this TCR beta chain was carried out in a study of shared clonotypes between healthy human individuals. About this clone: Its antigen is unknown.

Nashville, Tennessee was home to all donors, who were Caucasian adults. CD4+ cells were split into CD45RA+ naive and CD45RA-negative memory subsets. Clones were sequenced by immunoSEQ multiplex PCR, and TCRdb holds only the in-frame ones, with some missing. The sample contains 2 million to 2.5 million clones, 85% to 95% of which appear only once. Germline V gives CDR1 ENHRY, CDR2 SYGVKD. The CDR3 contains 16 residues. Trimming removed 1 base from V and 5 bases from J, with 15 bases in between. Overall study results and limits: Clonotypes shared by all four sorted-subset donors had higher generation probabilities than non-shared clonotypes.

Sequencing was performed on naive CD4+ T cells from PBMCs. Specified subset: CD45RA+ positively selected. This receptor was taken from a man aged 18 to 29 in good health. Some clones in this sample may be carry-over from other donors' samples. This chain connects TRBV10-3 to TRBJ1-5; tentatively, D is TRBD1 (6 bases). This CDR3 reads CAISEFYRETDQPQHF. The CDR3 DNA is TGTGCCATCAGTGAGTTTTACAGGGAGACGGATCAGCCCCAGCATTTT.